The T cell receptor beta chain described here comes from a study of identical twins. TCRdb itself ran the 5' RACE reads through MiXCR, one entry per CDR3 protein. The sample includes some 760,000 distinct CDR3 sequences, roughly 20% of them seen just once. The sample also formed part of further work on T cells expressing NK-cell markers.

This TCR was sampled from a young woman in good health. The sequencing input was PBMCs.

The CDR3 is CASSVSPGANYGYTF. CDR3 sequence (DNA): TGTGCCAGCAGCGTATCTCCAGGGGCTAACTATGGCTACACCTTC. The V gene is TRBV9, the J gene TRBJ1-2; TRBD1 is a possible D gene (6 bases). The CDR3 loop spans 15 amino acids. V lost 1 base and J lost 0, with 10 bases in between. Germline V CDR1 and CDR2: SGDLS, YYNGEE.